The 14 T cell receptor beta chains listed next were all sequenced from one sample in a study of blood T cell repertoires in COVID-19. The method was immunoSEQ multiplex PCR; TCRdb's version includes in-frame clones alone and lacks a portion of them. The sample records about 190,000 clones, around 83% being singletons. The specimen sequenced was peripheral blood. These receptors were collected from a woman in her thirties or forties with acute or convalescent COVID-19.

The chain uses TRBV5-1 and TRBJ2-5, with 8 bases that match TRBD2. V lost 6 bases, J lost 2 bases, and 9 bases stayed unmatched. CDR3 length: 15 residues. Germline values: CDR1 SGHRS, CDR2 YFSETQ. CDR3 DNA: TGCGCCAGCATGCAAGCGGGAGTGTTTCAAGAGACCCAGTACTTC. It translates to CASMQAGVFQETQYF.

V usage is TRBV28 and J usage is TRBJ2-3, with D tentatively TRBD1 (5 bases). Germline V gives CDR1 MDHEN, CDR2 SYDVKM. The germline V and J ends were trimmed by 6 bases and 0 bases, with 13 bases remaining between them. The CDR3 length is 15 residues. In DNA, the CDR3 is TGTGCCAGCAGCTCGACAGCACCTAGCACAGATACGCAGTATTTT. Amino acids: CASSSTAPSTDTQYF.

The rearrangement links TRBV18 to TRBJ1-5; no reliable D call. The ends were cut back, 1 base at V and 2 bases at J, with 9 bases in the middle. The germline V gene encodes CDR1 KGHSH and CDR2 LQKENI. The CDR3 length is 15 residues. The DNA of the CDR3 is TGTGCCAGCTCACCACGACCGAGGGGCAATCAGCCCCAGCATTTT. It codes for CASSPRPRGNQPQHF.

This chain uses TRBV7-6 with TRBJ2-7; no clear D gene. CDR3 size: 16 residues. Germline assignment: CDR1 SGHVS and CDR2 FNYEAQ. Trimming cost V 3 bases and J 0 bases, with 15 bases left between them. The CDR3 DNA reads as TGTGCCAGCAGCTTTAGTCAGGTTTCCAGCTCCTACGAGCAGTACTTC. It encodes CASSFSQVSSSYEQYF.

In DNA form, the CDR3 reads TGTGCCAGCAGCCCACCTCGGTTTCTAGAGCAGTACTTC. Amino acid sequence: CASSPPRFLEQYF. The gene calls are TRBV7-8 and TRBJ2-7; no definite D call. Germline V gene data show CDR1 as SGHVS and CDR2 as FQNEAQ. This CDR3 spans 13 amino acids. V was pared by 5 bases and J by 7 bases, with 15 bases between.

The rearrangement uses TRBV5-6 and TRBJ1-1, with a weak D call TRBD1 (6 bases). Looked up from germline, CDR1 is SGHDT and CDR2 is YYEEEE. This CDR3 is 14 amino acids long. V was cut by 2 bases and J by 1 base, with 9 bases left in between. The CDR3 spells CASSFETGNTEAFF. CDR3 DNA: TGTGCCAGCAGCTTCGAGACAGGGAACACTGAAGCTTTCTTT.

The chain recombines TRBV30 with TRBJ1-5; TRBD1 matches at 7 bases. In germline, CDR1 is GTSNPN, CDR2 SVGIG (reference sequence). The CDR3 is 15 amino acids. After removal of 3 bases from V and 2 bases from J, the junction contained 7 bases not matched to a gene. Here the CDR3 DNA reads TGTGCCTGGAGGGAGGGGGCGGCCGGCAATCAGCCCCAGCATTTT. Protein: CAWREGAAGNQPQHF.

A few counts support this clone. V and J are TRBV12-3 or TRBV12-4 and TRBJ1-2; no clear D gene. The V and J ends lost 7 bases and 4 bases respectively, with 13 bases between them. This CDR3 spans 13 amino acids. The CDR3 reads CASTGGSTYGYTF. DNA of the CDR3: TGTGCCAGCACCGGAGGTTCGACCTATGGCTACACCTTC.

A few counts support this clone. DNA of the CDR3: TGCGCCAGCAGCTTACAGGGGGTCGGAGAGCCCCAGCATTTT. Its translation: CASSLQGVGEPQHF. The V call is TRBV5-1, the J call TRBJ1-5; 8 bases fit TRBD1. CDR1 is SGHRS and CDR2 is YFSETQ in the germline V gene. The CDR3 is made up of 14 amino acids. Trimming removed 2 bases from V and 8 bases from J; junction bases left unmatched: 6.

V is TRBV3-1 (or the pseudogene TRBV3-2) and J is TRBJ2-2; a possible D gene is TRBD2 (6 bases). Germline CDR1 LGHDT, CDR2 YNNKEL (reference sequence). Deletions cut 6 bases from V and 4 bases from J, with 12 bases between. CDR3 length: 14 residues. The chain's CDR3 is CASRKTEGTGELFF. CDR3 bases: TGTGCCAGCAGAAAAACGGAGGGCACCGGGGAGCTGTTTTTT.

The V gene is TRBV5-6, the J gene TRBJ2-7; 8 nucleotides line up with TRBD2. The CDR3 extends over 14 amino acids. CDR1 and CDR2 (germline): SGHDT, YYEEEE. Trimming took 1 base from V and 2 from J; bases not matched to a gene: 2. CDR3 DNA: TGTGCCAGCAGCTTGACGCGGGAGGCCTACGAGCAGTACTTC. It specifies CASSLTREAYEQYF.

V is TRBV28 and J is TRBJ1-2; weak D call: TRBD1 (5 bases). This CDR3 region has 13 residues. Germline V gives CDR1 MDHEN, CDR2 SYDVKM. CDR3 in amino acids: CVGSGGRGYGYTF. In DNA, the CDR3 is TGTGTCGGATCGGGGGGAAGGGGCTATGGCTACACCTTC.

The chain combines TRBV3-1 (or the pseudogene TRBV3-2) with TRBJ2-7; no firm D call. Trimming removed 4 bases from V and 0 bases from J, with 13 bases in between. The CDR3 runs to 15 residues. Germline assignment: CDR1 LGHDT and CDR2 YNNKEL (reference sequence). The CDR3 DNA is TGTGCCAGCAGCCCTTCCCCTAGGAGCTCCTACGAGCAGTACTTC. Its protein is CASSPSPRSSYEQYF.

As DNA, the CDR3 is TGCAGCGTTGATGGGGGCTATTCCTACAATGAGCAGTTCTTC. Amino acids: CSVDGGYSYNEQFF. The chain joins TRBV29-1 to TRBJ2-1; tentative D call: TRBD1 (6 bases). Deletions cut 3 bases from V and 1 base from J, with 10 bases between. Per the germline V gene, CDR1 is SQVTM and CDR2 is ANQGSEA. This CDR3 comprises 14 residues.